This TCR beta chain derives from a study of blood T cells in healthy people across ages. For the second PCR, which ran for 7 to 11 cycles, a sample-barcoded 5' primer and a J-beta primer mix were used. Each cDNA molecule was tagged by a template-switch adaptor that had 12 random nucleotides. Every sample gave at least 2.5 million paired-end reads containing CDR3. MiXCR, applied by TCRdb to the 5' RACE reads, yields one record per CDR3 protein. The sample lists about 640,000 distinct CDR3 sequences, 45% to 65% occurring once. Isolated PBMCs totaled at least 7 million in each sample. Study results and caveats: Significant beta diversity loss was already apparent by age approximately 40, declining roughly linearly.

A remark on this clonotype: The antigen remains undetermined.

This CDR3 has 14 residues. Looked up from germline, CDR1 is SGHRS and CDR2 is YFSETQ. V dropped 4 bases and J dropped 7; count of bases not matched to a gene: 4. This receptor was identified in a man in his 60s in good health. The chain recombines TRBV5-1 with TRBJ2-1; TRBD2 matches 11 bases. Material for sequencing was blood. The CDR3 spells CASSVSGGANEQFF. CDR3 bases: TGCGCCAGCAGCGTTAGCGGGGGGGCAAATGAGCAGTTCTTC.